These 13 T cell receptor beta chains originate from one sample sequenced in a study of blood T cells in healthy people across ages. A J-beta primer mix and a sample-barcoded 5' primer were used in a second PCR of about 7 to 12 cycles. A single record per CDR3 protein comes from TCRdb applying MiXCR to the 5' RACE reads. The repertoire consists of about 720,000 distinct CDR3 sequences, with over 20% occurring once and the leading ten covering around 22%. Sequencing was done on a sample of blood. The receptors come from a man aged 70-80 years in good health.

DNA of the CDR3: TGTGCCTGGCAGGCTAGCGGCTTCTACAATGAGCAGTTCTTC. Its protein product is CAWQASGFYNEQFF. The chain is built from TRBV30 and TRBJ2-1, with 7 bases that match TRBD2. Germline loops: CDR1 GTSNPN, CDR2 SVGIG (reference sequence). There are 14 residues in the CDR3. J lost 3 bases, V lost 5 bases, and 7 bases had no gene match.

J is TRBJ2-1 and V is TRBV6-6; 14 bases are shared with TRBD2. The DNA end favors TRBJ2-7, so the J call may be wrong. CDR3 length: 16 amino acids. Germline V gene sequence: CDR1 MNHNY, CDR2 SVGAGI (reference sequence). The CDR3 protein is CASSYGGTSGSYEQYV. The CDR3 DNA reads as TGTGCCAGCAGTTACGGTGGGACTAGCGGGAGTTACGAGCAGTACGTC.

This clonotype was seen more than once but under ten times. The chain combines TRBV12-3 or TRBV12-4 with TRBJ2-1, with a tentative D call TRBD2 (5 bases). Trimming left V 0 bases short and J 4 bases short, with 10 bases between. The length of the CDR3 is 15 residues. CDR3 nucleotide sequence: TGTGCCAGCAGTTTAGCGGGAGAGGTATACAATGAGCAGTTCTTC. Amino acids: CASSLAGEVYNEQFF.

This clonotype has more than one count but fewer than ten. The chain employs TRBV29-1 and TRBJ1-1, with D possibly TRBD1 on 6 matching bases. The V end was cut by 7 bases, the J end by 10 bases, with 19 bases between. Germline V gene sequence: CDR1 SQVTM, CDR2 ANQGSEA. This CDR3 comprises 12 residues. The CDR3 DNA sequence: TGCAGCGCCGAGGGGGGTGGCAGAGGAGCTTTCTTT. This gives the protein CSAEGGGRGAFF.

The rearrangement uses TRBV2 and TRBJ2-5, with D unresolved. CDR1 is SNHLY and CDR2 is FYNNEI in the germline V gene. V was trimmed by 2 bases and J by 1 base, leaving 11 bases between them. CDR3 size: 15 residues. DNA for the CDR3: TGTGCCAGCAGTGAAATCGGCCTTACCCAAGAGACCCAGTACTTC. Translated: CASSEIGLTQETQYF.

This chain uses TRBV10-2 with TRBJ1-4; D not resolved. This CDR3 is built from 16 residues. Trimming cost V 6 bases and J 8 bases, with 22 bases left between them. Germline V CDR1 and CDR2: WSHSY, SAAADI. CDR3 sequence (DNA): TGCGCCAGCAGCGACGACCGGGTTGTAGGGATAGAAAAACTGTTTTTT. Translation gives CASSDDRVVGIEKLFF.

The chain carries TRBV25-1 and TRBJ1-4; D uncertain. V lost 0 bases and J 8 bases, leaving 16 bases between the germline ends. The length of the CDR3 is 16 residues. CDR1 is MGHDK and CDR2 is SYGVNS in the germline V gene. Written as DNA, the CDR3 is TGTGCCAGCAGTGAATATCGACGGACCGATGCGGAAAAACTGTTTTTT. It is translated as CASSEYRRTDAEKLFF. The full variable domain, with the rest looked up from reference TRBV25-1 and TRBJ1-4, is EADIYQTPRYLVIGTGKKITLECSQTMGHDKMYWYQQDPGMELHLIHYSYGVNSTEKGDLSSESTVSRIRTEHFPLTLESARPSHTSQYLCASSEYRRTDAEKLFFGSGTQLSVL.

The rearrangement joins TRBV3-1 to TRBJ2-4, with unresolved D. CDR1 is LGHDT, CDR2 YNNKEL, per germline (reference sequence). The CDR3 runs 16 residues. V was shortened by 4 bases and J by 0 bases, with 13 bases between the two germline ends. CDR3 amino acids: CASSPESTIAKNIQYF. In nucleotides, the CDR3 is TGTGCCAGCAGCCCCGAAAGTACTATAGCCAAAAACATTCAGTACTTC.

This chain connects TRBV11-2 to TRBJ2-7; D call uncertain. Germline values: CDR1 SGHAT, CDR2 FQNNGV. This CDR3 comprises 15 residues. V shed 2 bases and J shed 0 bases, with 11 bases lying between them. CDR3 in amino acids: CASSLRDRNSYEQYF. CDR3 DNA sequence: TGTGCCAGCAGCTTAAGGGATAGGAACTCCTACGAGCAGTACTTC.

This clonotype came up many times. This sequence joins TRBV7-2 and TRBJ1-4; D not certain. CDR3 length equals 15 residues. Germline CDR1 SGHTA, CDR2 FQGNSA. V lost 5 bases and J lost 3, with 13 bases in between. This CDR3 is CASSPRRAANEKLFF. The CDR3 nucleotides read TGTGCCAGCAGCCCCCGTAGGGCCGCTAATGAAAAACTGTTTTTT.

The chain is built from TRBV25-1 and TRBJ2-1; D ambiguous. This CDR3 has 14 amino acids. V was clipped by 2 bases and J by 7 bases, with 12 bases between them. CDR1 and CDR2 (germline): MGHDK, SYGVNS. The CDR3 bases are TGTGCCAGCAGTGAACCAACCGCTGCGAATGAGCAGTTCTTC. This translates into CASSEPTAANEQFF.

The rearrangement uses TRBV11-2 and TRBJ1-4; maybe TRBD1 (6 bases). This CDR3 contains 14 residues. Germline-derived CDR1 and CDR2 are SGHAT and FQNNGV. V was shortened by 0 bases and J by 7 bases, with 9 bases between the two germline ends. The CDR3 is CASSLDLQGEKLFF. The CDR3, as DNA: TGTGCCAGCAGCTTAGATCTACAGGGTGAAAAACTGTTTTTT.

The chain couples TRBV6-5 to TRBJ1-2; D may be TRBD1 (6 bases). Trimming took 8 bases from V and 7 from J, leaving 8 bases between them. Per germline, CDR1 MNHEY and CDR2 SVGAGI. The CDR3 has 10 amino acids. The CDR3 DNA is TGTGCCAGCTTCAGGGGTGGCTACACCTTC. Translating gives CASFRGGYTF.